This T cell receptor (beta chain) was found in a study of cytomegalovirus exposure and HLA in healthy donors (dated by TCRdb to 2016 to 2017). With regard to the full study: In an earlier analysis of around 540 of the donors, 250 to 350 Gb of sequence data and about 110 million unique TCR beta sequences from 150 million to 200 million T cells were reported. Roughly 300 gigabases of sequencing data and 80 million or so unique TCR sequences were included in an early release covering several hundred HLA-typed donors. Among the roughly 410 genotyped donors, more than 70% belonged to the genetic ancestry cluster associated with self-reported Caucasian donors. The study aimed to test whether cataloging public T cell receptors could reveal signatures of past pathogen exposure. The T cell repertoires of 700 or so subjects were profiled by immunosequencing and related to cytomegalovirus serostatus. A separate validation cohort of over 95 different subjects was used in addition to the approximately 610-subject first cohort. High-throughput TCR immunosequencing, statistical association of individual TCRs with disease status, and machine learning were combined to predict cytomegalovirus infection status. A later analysis re-examined previously published TCR beta repertoires from 500 to 700 donors and added high-resolution HLA genotyping to investigate patterns of TCR occurrence. Rather than drawing on any new phenotypic data, the later analysis identified candidate immune exposures from TCR beta sequences and the way those sequences occurred across donors. In an earlier analysis of a few hundred of the donors, high-throughput TCR beta sequencing was used to judge whether each TCR beta V gene segment behaved as functional or pseudogenic. Donor age, sex, ethnicity and CMV serostatus were compiled together with the repertoire data. A later genetic analysis took genome-wide SNP genotypes for about 65% of the roughly 670 donors and used that subset as a discovery cohort. Every repertoire in the discovery cohort had been generated on one and the same sequencing platform. HLA typing included class I and class II loci at four-digit resolution. The number of donors typed differed by locus, with roughly 629-640 for A, B, C, DRB1 and DQB1, 522 for DQA1, some 570 for DPA1, and under 490 for DPB1. Four to six DR-DQ haplotypes were handled as single units for association and clustering, since linkage in the cohort was strong. On average, around 200,000 unique TCR beta nucleotide sequences were sequenced per donor among 398 genotyped donors of the cohort, with 15% to 20% of those sequences being non-productive. Paper-wide results and their limitations: Only TCR beta chains were sequenced in this cohort, and the absence of alpha or paired-chain data limited detectable features. In both the original and validation cohorts, the classifier was reported to diagnose cytomegalovirus status with high specificity and sensitivity. In a later analysis, the rate of TCR association differed among HLA loci, with DRB1 alleles having the most associated TCRs and HLA-C alleles having the fewest. In a later analysis, several top co-occurrence clusters were reported to appear linked to parvovirus B19, influenza, CMV and Epstein-Barr virus. Most TCR sequences were seen in very few donors, while some public TCRs were found in many individuals. Strong co-occurrence of HLA alleles, especially DR and DQ, made assigning TCR associations to individual alleles difficult. The earlier analysis of 587 of the donors excluded roughly 17 rarely observed V segments, including chromosome 9 orphons, because counts were too low. A total of fewer than 200 TCR beta chains were listed by the study as associated with cytomegalovirus. Because HLA typing was unavailable for some donors at each locus, only the typed subset was used in association tests. A further reported finding was that TCR beta sequences accurately predicted the HLA-A and HLA-B alleles for most subjects in the first cohort. Correlated functional status among segregating V segments might reflect linkage disequilibrium, but an unknown experimental factor could not be ruled out. The presence/absence analyses assumed that sequencing depth was roughly uniform across donors, and that assumption may not be true. In an earlier analysis of around 500 of the donors, most TCR beta V segments appeared in productive rearrangements about 90% or about 30% of the time, broadly matching IMGT annotations. Some IMGT-functional V segments, including TRBV6-2 and TRBV6-3, could not be distinguished by the 87-base-pair reads and were therefore excluded. In a later analysis, most CMV-associated TCR beta chains were found to appear HLA-restricted, with HLA associations seemingly driven largely by CMV exposure. Compared with the 666-donor mean, donors in an Asian-associated ancestry cluster had fewer N-insertions in productive TCRs, according to a later genetic analysis. In a later genetic analysis, a missense DCLRE1C variant was associated with V-gene and J-gene trimming of TCR beta chains, and the association was replicated in an independent cohort. Three of the identified cytomegalovirus-associated TCR beta chains were confirmed in vitro to be specific for cytomegalovirus antigens. At a false discovery rate of 0.05, a later analysis linked around 15,000 TCR beta sequences to specific HLA alleles. According to the authors, the approach could potentially be generalized to other disease states and immunological phenotypes. A cluster of highly shared sequence variants was judged likely to represent a technical artifact of the sequencing pipeline. Compared with equally common non-associated chains, HLA-associated TCR beta chains in a later analysis were more clonally expanded and had lower generation probabilities. The only immune exposure information available for the cohort was CMV serostatus.

Library preparation used the immunoSEQ multiplex PCR assay. A mixture of 60 forward primers for TCR Vbeta segments and 13 reverse primers for TCR Jbeta segments was used in the multiplex PCR. The CDR3 region of rearranged TCR beta genes was amplified from genomic DNA by a multiplex PCR assay. Amplified TCR beta libraries were sequenced as 87-base-pair reads on the Illumina HiSeq System. Under the source paper's analysis protocol: In a later analysis, tens of millions of unique TCR beta chains were counted across the 500 to 850 repertoires, and roughly 11 million of these chains were shared by at least two donors. A nearest-neighbor algorithm error-corrected the raw reads and collapsed the reads into unique sequences, merging closely related sequences to remove PCR and sequencing errors. Alignment of CDR3 sequences to IMGT reference sequences was used to assign V, D and J gene segments. Each retained sequence needed at least a six-nucleotide match to both a V gene segment and a J gene segment. A rearrangement counted as productive if the CDR3 had no stop codons and remained in frame with V and J, and every other rearrangement counted as non-productive. Following IMGT convention, CDR3 was defined as the stretch from the second conserved V-encoded cysteine up to the conserved J-encoded phenylalanine. Sequences without an unambiguous match to a single V gene segment were excluded from the earlier analysis of about 600 of the donors. In an earlier analysis of around 600 of the donors, V segments were called functional above 56.7% productive rearrangements and were called segregating when the between-donor standard deviation exceeded 5%. A statistical classification framework was built to diagnose cytomegalovirus status from the catalog of TCR beta chain sequences. In a later analysis, V and J genes were assigned by comparing TCR nucleotide sequences against IMGT/GENE-DB human TR gene sequences. A later analysis assigned CDR3 sequences and most-parsimonious VDJ recombination scenarios with the TCRdist pipeline. In a later analysis, each TCR beta chain was defined by its CDR3 amino acid sequence together with its V-gene family, and reads lacking a unique V-gene family were excluded. A later analysis removed 550 to 700 highly shared, low-generation-probability nucleotide sequences to deal with suspected cross-contamination and a sequencing artifact. In a later analysis, a clonal expansion index for each public chain was calculated from normalized within-repertoire ranks of inferred template counts. A later analysis computed generation probabilities with a VDJ recombination model fitted to out-of-frame rearrangements, and checked the results against IGoR. In a later analysis, TCR-TCR, TCR-HLA and TCR-CMV co-occurrence was scored with hypergeometric tests, and a repertoire-size bias correction was applied to TCR pairs. To estimate false discovery rates, a later analysis permuted the HLA or CMV assignments 20 times. In a later analysis, co-occurring TCRs were grouped using DBSCAN, and TCRdist sequence similarity was added for clustering within HLA-allele-positive subsets. For co-occurrence clustering, repertoires with fewer than 30,000 or more than 120,000 public chains were excluded, along with four to six repertoires with anomalous nucleotide sharing. TCRdb retrieved this table from immuneACCESS and kept in-frame rearrangements only. Not all clones are present; in checked studies, unresolved V genes account for under half, and no reason is known for the remainder. V, J and clone size were drawn from that table, and D and trimming were deduced from the DNA. This sample gives approximately 270,000 clones in total; 80% of them show up just once. The ten most abundant clones make up about 0.29% of the sample.

The CDR3 numbers 13 residues from cysteine through phenylalanine. The sequence is cut down to CDR3 DNA, 39 bases in frame from base 1. From the germline V gene, CDR1 is MGHRA and CDR2 is YSYEKL. V lost 8 bases and J lost 3 bases; the stretch between them is 13 bases long. Remarks on this clone: This clone's antigen is unknown. The record has no base qualities; no much larger clone is one base away.

The cohort comprised around 700 healthy bone marrow donors. Cohort members were all nominally healthy when sampled, although unrecorded immune exposures were likely present. The donor tested CMV seronegative and was one of the 352 seronegative cohort members. A peripheral blood sample was collected from each donor, and TCR beta sequencing was performed on peripheral blood mononuclear cells. Genomic DNA was extracted from the blood cell samples with the Qiagen DNeasy Blood Extraction Kit. The sequence links TRBV4-1 to TRBJ2-5; the best D guess is TRBD1, with 6 bases matching. This receptor was taken from a girl aged 2 to 9 in good health and CMV-seronegative. The sample comprised PBMCs. The CDR3 protein is CASRGQLEETQYF. The DNA reads TGCGCCAGCCGCGGACAGTTAGAAGAGACCCAGTACTTC.